A selection of T cell receptor beta chains follows, all from one sample in a study of post-analysis software for immune sequencing data. TCRdb called the PCR reads again in MiXCR, with one record for every CDR3 protein. Among 650,000 to 850,000 distinct CDR3 sequences, approximately 50% were seen once, and the ten largest hold around 4.5%. The sequencing input was blood. The source is a girl between 10 and 17 years old with multiple sclerosis. Both conserved end residues are trimmed from each CDR3.

v_call	j_call	cdr3_aa
TRBV6-1	TRBJ1-2	ASSEIVQVRYGYT
TRBV20-1	TRBJ1-5	SARGRGFTSNQPQH
TRBV7-8	TRBJ2-3	ASSFLRGGPDTQY
TRBV7-9	TRBJ1-5	ASSLDNQPQH
TRBV29-1	TRBJ2-1	SVDLGDEQF
TRBV15	TRBJ2-5	ATSRDSPTGQQETQY
TRBV6-5	TRBJ2-7	ASRPHGVPYEQY
TRBV20-1	TRBJ2-5	SARDPTRRNAQY
TRBV20-1	TRBJ1-5	SARALGQINQPQH
TRBV6-2/TRBV6-3	TRBJ2-7	ASSYLSGQASYEQY
TRBV3-1	TRBJ2-1	ASSQVHNEQF
TRBV7-9	TRBJ1-2	ASSLDQTASYGYT
TRBV12-3/TRBV12-4	TRBJ1-1	ASRLDRATSNTEAF
TRBV7-2	TRBJ2-7	ASSLEGGPGALLPYEQY
TRBV5-1	TRBJ1-1	ASSLTGTFEAF
TRBV2	TRBJ2-5	ASNEQGETQY
TRBV20-1	TRBJ1-5	SAGGGDSNQPQH
TRBV5-6	TRBJ2-1	ASSSPTVGNEQF
TRBV20-1	TRBJ2-1	TLRDSTAPGVYNEQF
TRBV2	TRBJ2-1	ASSDDRGSYNEQF
TRBV12-3/TRBV12-4	TRBJ2-5	ASSPRLASEYQETQY
TRBV11-2	TRBJ1-1	ASSSLQNTEAF
TRBV4-1	TRBJ2-3	ASSQGTWNTQY
TRBV6-1	TRBJ1-1	ASKKPNTEAF
TRBV20-1	TRBJ2-3	SAVSGTSGSTDTQY
TRBV6-5	TRBJ2-7	ASSSRTGVEQY
TRBV12-3/TRBV12-4	TRBJ2-2	ASSLRLSNTGELF
TRBV7-9	TRBJ1-1	ASSPYLTKPNTEAF
TRBV6-5	TRBJ1-5	ASSYSRVNQPQH
TRBV7-6	TRBJ2-1	ASSFLSGRDNEQF
TRBV5-1	TRBJ1-1	ASSSGRGNTEAF
TRBV4-1	TRBJ2-1	ASSQGQGAADNEQF
TRBV6-6	TRBJ2-3	ASSYRDSFAGTDTQY
TRBV29-1	TRBJ2-1	SVEGDQRSANEQF
TRBV20-1	TRBJ2-7	SAIPGLAGYEQY
TRBV18	TRBJ2-3	ASSSSSSGRTDTQY
TRBV11-2	TRBJ2-5	ASSLARAGASAPQETQY
TRBV7-7	TRBJ2-5	ASSLFGRSQETQY
TRBV5-1	TRBJ1-2	ASSLEGSYGYT
TRBV6-2/TRBV6-3	.	ASSYSPQEREGRFEQY
TRBV7-6	TRBJ2-3	ASSQGPRVQTTTDTQY
TRBV5-1	TRBJ2-1	ASSNGLAEPLDEQF
TRBV6-5	TRBJ2-1	ASNRRAGEPNEQF
TRBV6-1	TRBJ1-5	ASSDPSRGQPQH
TRBV6-2/TRBV6-3	TRBJ2-4	ASSFRGELAKNIQY
TRBV20-1	TRBJ2-4	SARDLGEGAAYGQY
TRBV4-1	TRBJ2-7	ASSQDARPPSYEQY
TRBV12-3/TRBV12-4	TRBJ2-1	ASSLYDRVEEF
TRBV20-1	TRBJ2-1	SASRSGGYNEQF
TRBV20-1	TRBJ1-2	SASGPGDYGYT
TRBV6-6	TRBJ1-2	ASRNGSFYGYT
TRBV29-1	TRBJ2-7	SVAPRLSTYEQY
TRBV10-3	TRBJ1-2	AISESRQVDYGYT
TRBV7-2	TRBJ1-6	ASSLVGTGQNSPLH